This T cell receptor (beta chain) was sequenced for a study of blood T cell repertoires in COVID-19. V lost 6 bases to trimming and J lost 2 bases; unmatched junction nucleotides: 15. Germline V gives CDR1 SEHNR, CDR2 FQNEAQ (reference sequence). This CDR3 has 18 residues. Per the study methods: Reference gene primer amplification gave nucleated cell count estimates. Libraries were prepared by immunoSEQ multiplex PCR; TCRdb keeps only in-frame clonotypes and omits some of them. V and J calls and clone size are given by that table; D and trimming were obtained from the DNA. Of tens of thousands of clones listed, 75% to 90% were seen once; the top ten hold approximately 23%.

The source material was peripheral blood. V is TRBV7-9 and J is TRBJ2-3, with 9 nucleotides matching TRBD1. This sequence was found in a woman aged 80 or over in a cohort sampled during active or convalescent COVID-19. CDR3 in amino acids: CASRTTWAGTGYTDTQYF. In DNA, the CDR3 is TGTGCCAGCAGAACAACCTGGGCCGGGACAGGGTACACAGATACGCAGTATTTT.